This entry lists 14 T cell receptor beta chains sequenced from one sample in a study of blood T cell repertoires in COVID-19. Generated by immunoSEQ multiplex PCR, the TCRdb table keeps only in-frame clones and is missing some. The sample holds around 56,000 clones, less than 75% seen once. The specimen was peripheral blood. Receptor source: a woman aged 45-65 years with active or convalescent COVID-19.

This chain links TRBV19 with TRBJ1-5; weak D call: TRBD1 (6 bases). Germline V CDR1 and CDR2: LNHDA, SQIVND (reference sequence). Trimming cost V 5 bases and J 0 bases, with 17 bases left between them. The CDR3 covers 17 residues. The CDR3 spells CASSAALTGYSNQPQHF. The DNA for the CDR3 is TGTGCCAGTAGTGCTGCTTTAACAGGGTATAGCAATCAGCCCCAGCATTTT. Supplemented by reference TRBV19 and TRBJ1-5, the full variable domain reads DGGITQSPKYLFRKEGQNVTLSCEQNLNHDAMYWYRQDPGQGLRLIYYSQIVNDFQKGDIAEGYSVSREKKESFPLTVTSAQKNPTAFYLCASSAALTGYSNQPQHFGDGTRLSIL.

This clone was seen only once. The J gene is TRBJ2-3, the V gene TRBV2; no definite D call. CDR1 is SNHLY and CDR2 is FYNNEI in the germline V gene. This CDR3 has 14 amino acids. V lost 7 bases, J lost 2 bases, and 13 bases lay in between. In DNA form, the CDR3 reads TGTGCCAGCATCAGGTCCCAGGTCACAGATACGCAGTATTTT. This encodes CASIRSQVTDTQYF.

This clone was detected only a few times. The chain recombines TRBV6-2 or TRBV6-3 with TRBJ2-7, with 7 positions matching TRBD1. This CDR3 has 14 amino acids. V gave up 2 bases and J gave up 4 bases; unmatched junction bases: 5. Germline V gene lookup returns CDR1 MNHEY and CDR2 SVGEGT. The CDR3 reads CASSYDRESYEQYF. The CDR3 coding sequence is TGTGCCAGCAGTTACGACAGGGAGAGTTACGAGCAGTACTTC.

This chain joins TRBV27 and TRBJ1-6; the D gene is possibly TRBD1 (6 bases). The CDR3 covers 14 residues. Per the germline V gene, CDR1 is MNHEY and CDR2 is SMNVEV (reference sequence). V was pared by 4 bases and J by 7 bases, with 11 bases between. The CDR3 loop is CASSYAGVNSPLHF. CDR3 sequence (DNA): TGTGCCAGCAGTTACGCAGGGGTGAATTCACCCCTCCACTTT.

V is TRBV28 and J is TRBJ2-5, with TRBD1 matching 8 bases. With 7 bases clipped from V and 2 bases from J, the junction kept 12 bases outside the gene matches. This CDR3 contains 16 residues. Germline V lookup: CDR1 MDHEN, CDR2 SYDVKM. The CDR3 region is CASTSRQGLRQETQYF. The CDR3 coding sequence is TGTGCCAGCACCTCCCGACAGGGGCTGAGGCAAGAGACCCAGTACTTC.

This sequence joins TRBV27 and TRBJ2-1; D might be TRBD1 (5 bases). The CDR3 runs to 12 residues. Trimming removed 9 bases from V and 2 bases from J, with 8 bases in between. CDR1 and CDR2 (germline): MNHEY, SMNVEV (reference sequence). CDR3: CASTTAYNEQFF. The DNA for the CDR3 is TGTGCCAGTACGACAGCCTACAATGAGCAGTTCTTC.

CDR3 sequence reads: CASSSAGTGKGPNYGYTF. DNA for the CDR3: TGTGCCAGCAGCTCCGCCGGGACAGGGAAGGGGCCTAACTATGGCTACACCTTC. The chain links TRBV25-1 to TRBJ1-2; TRBD1 aligns across 9 bases. CDR3 size: 18 residues. The germline CDR1 and CDR2 sequences are MGHDK and SYGVNS. Trimming cost V 6 bases and J 0 bases; bases outside gene matches: 14.

The chain recombines TRBV27 with TRBJ2-3; 9 bases fit TRBD2. Germline CDR1 reads MNHEY; CDR2 reads SMNVEV (reference sequence). CDR3 length: 14 residues. The trim removed 3 bases at V and 4 bases at J, leaving 2 bases unmatched. The CDR3 nucleotides are TGTGCCAGCAGTTTGGGGACTAGCCCAGATACGCAGTATTTT. This gives the protein CASSLGTSPDTQYF.

This clone was recorded only once. This chain links TRBV30 with TRBJ1-1; D remains unclear. The germline V and J ends were trimmed by 5 bases and 8 bases, with 15 bases remaining between them. The germline V gene encodes CDR1 GTSNPN and CDR2 SVGIG (reference sequence). The CDR3 consists of 12 residues. The CDR3 reads CAWGFEVGEAFF. CDR3 nucleotides: TGTGCCTGGGGATTCGAGGTCGGCGAAGCTTTCTTT. The whole variable domain, remainder taken from reference TRBV30 and TRBJ1-1, is SQTIHQWPATLVQPVGSPLSLECTVEGTSNPNLYWYRQAAGRGLQLLFYSVGIGQISSEVPQNLSASRPQDRQFILSSKKLLLSDSGFYLCAWGFEVGEAFFGQGTRLTVV.

The chain joins TRBV18 to TRBJ2-7, with 9 nucleotides matching TRBD1. The CDR3 has 15 residues. The junction had 3 bases not matched to a gene; V was cut back by 3 bases and J by 0 bases. Germline-derived CDR1 and CDR2 are KGHSH and LQKENI. The CDR3 DNA is TGTGCCAGCTCACCTCGGACAGGGGACTCCTACGAGCAGTACTTC. Its translation: CASSPRTGDSYEQYF.

This rearrangement joins TRBV7-9 to TRBJ2-7; TRBD2 agrees at 10 bases. Germline values: CDR1 SEHNR, CDR2 FQNEAQ (reference sequence). This CDR3 is built from 15 residues. V was clipped by 5 bases and J by 3 bases; unmatched bases: 7. As DNA, the CDR3 is TGTGCCAGCAGCGACCCTAGCGGGAGTAGCTACGAGCAGTACTTC. It translates to CASSDPSGSSYEQYF.

This rearrangement joins TRBV27 to TRBJ2-3, with TRBD2 as a possible D gene (6 bases). Between the trimmed V and J ends, which lost 6 bases and 5 bases, there was a span of 12 bases. Germline assignment: CDR1 MNHEY and CDR2 SMNVEV (reference sequence). The CDR3 consists of 13 residues. CDR3 region: CASSLARGDTQYF. The CDR3 coding sequence is TGTGCCAGCAGCCTAGCGCGGGGAGATACGCAGTATTTT.

The rearrangement links TRBV27 to TRBJ2-1; 9 nucleotides match TRBD2. The V segment lost 3 bases and the J segment 7 bases; nucleotides outside the gene matches: 7. The CDR3 loop spans 15 amino acids. Germline CDR1 is MNHEY and CDR2 is SMNVEV (reference sequence). The CDR3 nucleotides read TGTGCCAGCAGTTTTGGTCTAGCGGGACTTAATGAGCAGTTCTTC. Protein sequence: CASSFGLAGLNEQFF.

V and J are TRBV9 and TRBJ2-5; D possibly corresponds to TRBD1 (5 bases). Germline CDR1 SGDLS, CDR2 YYNGEE. CDR3 size: 14 residues. V was cut by 4 bases and J by 5 bases, with 15 bases left in between. The DNA for the CDR3 is TGTGCCAGCAGCCCGTTAAGGGGTGGGGAGACCCAGTACTTC. Translating it yields CASSPLRGGETQYF.